These 27 T cell receptor beta chains were sequenced from one sample in a study of cytomegalovirus exposure and HLA in healthy donors. This table comes from immunoSEQ multiplex PCR, and its TCRdb copy is limited to in-frame clones, with some not included. The sample has 250,000 to 400,000 clones, 88% seen once. Sequenced sample: PBMCs. The receptors derive from a man aged 25 to 40 in good health and CMV-seronegative.

V and J are TRBV6-1 and TRBJ1-1; possibly TRBD1 for D (6 bases). The ends were cut back, 6 bases at V and 0 bases at J, with 11 bases in the middle. Germline loops: CDR1 MNHNS, CDR2 SASEGT. The CDR3 runs to 14 residues. In DNA form, the CDR3 reads TGTGCCAGCAGGAAGACAGGAATGAACACTGAAGCTTTCTTT. It yields the protein CASRKTGMNTEAFF.

The rearrangement joins TRBV19 to TRBJ2-6, with D hard to call. Trimming took off 7 bases at V and 0 bases at J, with 10 bases between the two ends. From germline, CDR1 is LNHDA and CDR2 SQIVND (reference sequence). The CDR3 consists of 15 residues. The CDR3 coding sequence is TGTGCCAGTAAAGCTGAAAACTCTGGGGCCAACGTCCTGACTTTC. Translating gives CASKAENSGANVLTF. Full variable domain (rest looked up from reference TRBV19 and TRBJ2-6): DGGITQSPKYLFRKEGQNVTLSCEQNLNHDAMYWYRQDPGQGLRLIYYSQIVNDFQKGDIAEGYSVSREKKESFPLTVTSAQKNPTAFYLCASKAENSGANVLTFGAGSRLTVL.

J is TRBJ2-3 and V is TRBV5-8, with D perhaps matching TRBD2 (6 bases). This CDR3 is 12 amino acids long. Germline V gene data show CDR1 as SGHTS and CDR2 as YDEGEE. The V end was cut by 3 bases, the J end by 5 bases, with 7 bases between. This CDR3 reads CASSSGLDTQYF. CDR3 coding DNA: TGTGCCAGCAGCTCGGGACTAGATACGCAGTATTTT. Full variable domain (missing parts from reference TRBV5-8 and TRBJ2-3): EAGVTQSPTHLIKTRGQQATLRCSPISGHTSVYWYQQALGLGLQFLLWYDEGEERNRGNFPPRFSGRQFPNYSSELNVNALELEDSALYLCASSSGLDTQYFGPGTRLTVL.

The V and J genes are TRBV15 and TRBJ1-5; D unresolved. Trimming removed 8 bases from V and 4 bases from J, with 6 bases in between. CDR3 length equals 11 residues. Germline V gene sequence: CDR1 LNHNV, CDR2 YYDKDF (reference sequence). The CDR3 bases are TGTGCCACCGGGAGAAATCAGCCCCAGCATTTT. It codes for CATGRNQPQHF.

The V and J genes are TRBV5-1 and TRBJ2-3, with D perhaps TRBD2 (5 bases). The germline V and J ends were trimmed by 0 bases and 8 bases, with 13 bases remaining between them. Germline V gene sequence: CDR1 SGHRS, CDR2 YFSETQ. The CDR3 covers 14 residues. CDR3 protein: CASSLGSGLGTQYF. The CDR3 DNA follows: TGCGCCAGCAGCTTGGGATCTGGACTTGGTACGCAGTATTTT.

The rearrangement joins TRBV6-5 to TRBJ1-2; 7 bases fit TRBD1. With V trimmed by 8 bases and J by 5 bases, 11 bases remained unmatched. Germline-derived CDR1 and CDR2 are MNHEY and SVGAGI. The CDR3 length is 14 residues. CDR3 sequence reads: CASSARTGGYGYTF. DNA of the CDR3: TGTGCCAGCTCAGCACGGACAGGAGGATATGGCTACACCTTC.

V and J are TRBV18 and TRBJ1-1; 10 positions match TRBD1. CDR3 length: 15 residues. Germline CDR1 and CDR2: KGHSH and LQKENI. V was pared by 2 bases and J by 6 bases, with 6 bases of the junction left unmatched. The CDR3 region has the DNA TGTGCCAGCTCACCAAGTGGACAGGGGGGGCCTGAAGCTTTCTTT. Amino acid sequence: CASSPSGQGGPEAFF.

The V and J genes are TRBV20-1 and TRBJ2-1; D unclear. Trimming stripped 4 bases from V and 7 bases from J, with 8 bases between. This CDR3 is built from 11 residues. Germline V gives CDR1 DFQATT, CDR2 SNEGSKA (reference sequence). The CDR3 DNA follows: TGCAGTGCTAATCACGGGAATGAGCAGTTCTTC. This encodes CSANHGNEQFF.

The sample holds a few counts of this clone. The rearrangement joins TRBV18 to TRBJ1-2; 9 nucleotides align to TRBD1. Looked up from germline, CDR1 is KGHSH and CDR2 is LQKENI. V shed 4 bases and J 7 bases; nucleotides not matched to a gene: 4. This CDR3 comprises 13 residues. CDR3 nucleotides: TGTGCCAGCTCACGGGACAGGGACATTGGCTACACCTTC. Amino acid sequence: CASSRDRDIGYTF.

V is TRBV5-1 and J is TRBJ1-4; D is unresolved. V lost 4 bases to trimming and J lost 5 bases, with 15 bases between them. CDR1 is SGHRS, CDR2 YFSETQ, per germline. CDR3 length: 15 amino acids. The CDR3 bases are TGCGCCAGCAGCCCCGAGGGTATCACCAATGAAAAACTGTTTTTT. Translation gives CASSPEGITNEKLFF. The full variable domain, in which reference TRBV5-1 and TRBJ1-4 provide the parts outside the CDR3, is KAGVTQTPRYLIKTRGQQVTLSCSPISGHRSVSWYQQTPGQGLQFLFEYFSETQRNKGNFPGRFSGRQFSNSRSEMNVSTLELGDSALYLCASSPEGITNEKLFFGSGTQLSVL.

This clone was recorded only once. The chain employs TRBV5-1 and TRBJ2-7, with D perhaps TRBD1 (5 bases). V was pared by 0 bases and J by 6 bases, with 10 bases between. The germline V gene has CDR1 SGHRS and CDR2 YFSETQ. There are 13 residues in the CDR3. The CDR3 region has the DNA TGCGCCAGCAGCTTGGTCCAGGGTGGCGAGCAGTACTTC. It yields the protein CASSLVQGGEQYF. Based on the CDR3 plus reference TRBV5-1 and TRBJ2-7, the full variable domain is KAGVTQTPRYLIKTRGQQVTLSCSPISGHRSVSWYQQTPGQGLQFLFEYFSETQRNKGNFPGRFSGRQFSNSRSEMNVSTLELGDSALYLCASSLVQGGEQYFGPGTRLTVT.

The rearrangement links TRBV7-2 to TRBJ1-1; a weak D match, TRBD1 (6 bases). The germline V gene encodes CDR1 SGHTA and CDR2 FQGNSA. The V end was cut by 4 bases, the J end by 5 bases, with 14 bases between. The CDR3 extends over 14 amino acids. Written as DNA, the CDR3 is TGTGCCAGCAGCTCGTACAGGGATGGTACTGAAGCTTTCTTT. This gives the protein CASSSYRDGTEAFF.

The chain joins TRBV29-1 to TRBJ1-2, with 9 bases identical to TRBD1. CDR1 and CDR2 from the germline V gene are SQVTM and ANQGSEA. With 7 bases clipped from V and 6 bases from J, the junction kept 3 bases outside the gene matches. This CDR3 has 11 amino acids. The CDR3 spells CSAGQGDGYTF. CDR3 sequence (DNA): TGCAGCGCGGGACAGGGTGATGGCTACACCTTC.

This clone was observed a single time. The chain is built from TRBV5-4 and TRBJ1-3; D is possibly TRBD1 (5 bases). Germline CDR1 SGHNT, CDR2 YYREEE (reference sequence). Trimming cost V 4 bases and J 5 bases, with 13 bases left between them. The CDR3 is 14 residues long. The CDR3 DNA is TGTGCCAGCAGCACCCTGGACACCCGAAACACCATATATTTT. This sequence encodes CASSTLDTRNTIYF.

This sequence joins TRBV6-6 and TRBJ2-1; TRBD2 matches at 9 bases. V lost 6 bases and J lost 1; bases outside the gene matches: 7. Germline V gene sequence: CDR1 MNHNY, CDR2 SVGAGI (reference sequence). The CDR3 is made up of 16 amino acids. The CDR3 sequence: CASRPSSGGSYNEQFF. The CDR3, as DNA: TGTGCCAGCAGACCCAGTAGCGGGGGTTCCTACAATGAGCAGTTCTTC.

The gene calls are TRBV18 and TRBJ2-1; the D gene is possibly TRBD2 (6 bases). Germline CDR1 KGHSH, CDR2 LQKENI. The CDR3 is 14 residues long. Trimming took 3 bases from V and 10 from J, leaving 16 bases between them. The CDR3 region is CASSPPVPEGEQFF. Here the CDR3 DNA reads TGTGCCAGCTCACCCCCAGTCCCGGAGGGAGAGCAGTTCTTC.

The rearrangement uses TRBV19 and TRBJ1-6; D might be TRBD1 (6 bases). This CDR3 has 13 residues. The germline V gene encodes CDR1 LNHDA and CDR2 SQIVND (reference sequence). V lost 5 bases and J 8 bases, leaving 10 bases between the germline ends. The CDR3 sequence: CASSPYRDSPLHF. DNA of the CDR3: TGTGCCAGTAGTCCGTACAGGGATTCACCCCTCCACTTT.

This clone has at least ten counts. The J gene is TRBJ2-1, the V gene TRBV6-4; 8 bases are shared with TRBD2. J was trimmed by 5 bases and V by 4 bases; bases with no gene match: 1. This CDR3 is 13 amino acids long. Looked up from germline, CDR1 is MRHNA and CDR2 is SNTAGT. The DNA of the CDR3 is TGTGCCAGCAGTGCGGGGGGGCACAATGAGCAGTTCTTC. This gives the protein CASSAGGHNEQFF.

V is TRBV25-1 and J is TRBJ2-5; D not certain. With 5 bases removed from V and 0 bases from J, the gap between germline ends came to 7 bases. The CDR3 is made up of 13 amino acids. CDR1 is MGHDK and CDR2 is SYGVNS in the germline V gene. The CDR3 DNA is TGTGCCAGCAGTCCGTCTGACCAAGAGACCCAGTACTTC. This sequence encodes CASSPSDQETQYF.

V is TRBV7-6 and J is TRBJ1-1, with TRBD1 matching over 7 bases. After removal of 3 bases from V and 2 bases from J, the junction contained 6 bases not matched to a gene. The CDR3 length is 15 residues. Per the germline V gene, CDR1 is SGHVS and CDR2 is FNYEAQ. The CDR3 DNA reads TGTGCCAGCAGCTTGTGGGACAGTGTTAACACTGAAGCTTTCTTT. It specifies CASSLWDSVNTEAFF.

The chain has TRBV6-6 and TRBJ1-6; D is unclear. V lost 6 bases and J lost 5, with 5 bases in between. In germline, CDR1 is MNHNY, CDR2 SVGAGI (reference sequence). The CDR3 sequence is 12 residues long. The CDR3 nucleotides are TGTGCCAGCAGGACAAATAATTCACCCCTCCACTTT. Translated: CASRTNNSPLHF.

The chain uses TRBV5-6 and TRBJ2-5; 9 bases fit TRBD1. CDR3 size: 16 residues. V was clipped by 0 bases and J by 4 bases; unmatched bases: 7. The germline V gene has CDR1 SGHDT and CDR2 YYEEEE. CDR3 DNA sequence: TGTGCCAGCAGCTTGGGCGGGACAGGGTTCGGAGAGACCCAGTACTTC. Protein product: CASSLGGTGFGETQYF.

As concerns this clone: This same CDR3 is encoded by further DNA sequences in the sample. The gene calls are TRBV18 and TRBJ1-1, with D perhaps TRBD1 (5 bases). The germline gives CDR1 KGHSH, CDR2 LQKENI. The CDR3 sequence is 13 residues long. V lost 6 bases to trimming and J lost 1 base, with 9 bases between them. The CDR3 DNA is TGTGCCAGCTCCCAGACAGCGAACACTGAAGCTTTCTTT. Amino acid sequence: CASSQTANTEAFF. Drawing the rest from reference TRBV18 and TRBJ1-1, the complete variable domain is NAGVMQNPRHLVRRRGQEARLRCSPMKGHSHVYWYRQLPEEGLKFMVYLQKENIIDESGMPKERFSAEFPKEGPSILRIQQVVRGDSAAYFCASSQTANTEAFFGQGTRLTVV.

The chain uses TRBV5-6 and TRBJ2-1, with 8 bases fitting TRBD1. CDR3 size: 16 residues. Germline V gene data show CDR1 as SGHDT and CDR2 as YYEEEE. J lost 6 bases, V lost 0 bases, and 8 bases had no gene match. CDR3 in DNA: TGTGCCAGCAGCTTGGACCCGGGACAGGTGGGCAATGAGCAGTTCTTC. Translating gives CASSLDPGQVGNEQFF.

This sequence joins TRBV30 and TRBJ2-7, with D uncertain. Between the trimmed V and J ends, which lost 3 bases and 2 bases, there was a span of 11 bases. Germline values: CDR1 GTSNPN, CDR2 SVGIG (reference sequence). The CDR3 has 13 residues. The chain's CDR3 is CAWRASIPYEQYF. The CDR3, as DNA: TGTGCCTGGAGAGCAAGCATCCCCTACGAGCAGTACTTC. Looking up the rest from reference TRBV30 and TRBJ2-7 gives the full variable domain: SQTIHQWPATLVQPVGSPLSLECTVEGTSNPNLYWYRQAAGRGLQLLFYSVGIGQISSEVPQNLSASRPQDRQFILSSKKLLLSDSGFYLCAWRASIPYEQYFGPGTRLTVT.

The rearrangement uses TRBV5-1 and TRBJ1-1, with D possibly matching TRBD1 (5 bases). Germline CDR1 is SGHRS and CDR2 is YFSETQ. The V and J ends lost 3 bases and 4 bases respectively, with 13 bases between them. The CDR3 extends over 14 amino acids. The CDR3 DNA reads TGCGCCAGCAGCTCAACACGGGGGGGCACTGAAGCTTTCTTT. It yields the protein CASSSTRGGTEAFF.

The V gene is TRBV10-3, the J gene TRBJ1-1; 9 nucleotides align to TRBD1. The CDR3 spans 13 residues. The germline gives CDR1 ENHRY, CDR2 SYGVKD. Trimming took 8 bases from V and 4 from J; bases not matched to a gene: 5. In DNA form, the CDR3 reads TGTGCCATCCGGGACAGGGAGGGCACTGAAGCTTTCTTT. Translation: CAIRDREGTEAFF.